This T cell receptor (beta chain) was identified in a study of chemoradiotherapy in HPV16-positive cancers. Whole-study findings and limits: HPV-responsive T-cell expansion during chemoradiotherapy was linked to improved recurrence-free survival in HPV16-positive patients. The functional HPV-specific definition rests on just a couple of HPV16-positive patients. Candidate HPV-specific clones and E7-related TCR motifs grew in tumor during treatment.

Regarding this clone: Its antigen is currently unknown.

CDR1 and CDR2 from the germline V gene are SNHLY and FYNNEI. There are 16 residues in the CDR3. Losses at the gene ends were 5 bases for V and 7 bases for J; bases not matched to a gene: 9. Measured with immunoSEQ multiplex PCR; TCRdb has only the in-frame clones, and not every one. There are thousands of clones in the sample; 91% occur only once, and 2.5% to 3.5% lies in the top ten. The chain is built from TRBV2 and TRBJ2-1, with 12 bases fitting TRBD2. This TCR was recovered from a human donor with HPV-associated anogenital cancer. Sequencing was performed on tumor tissue, taken from a patient who underwent chemoradiotherapy. The CDR3 coding sequence is TGTGCCAGCAGTCCCCTATTACTAGCGGGAGGAAATGAGCAGTTCTTC. It encodes CASSPLLLAGGNEQFF.